This T cell receptor beta chain was captured in a study of blood T cell repertoires in COVID-19. Original processing methods: Amplified reference gene primers provided the basis for estimating nucleated cell counts. Assay: immunoSEQ multiplex PCR; the TCRdb copy retains only in-frame clones and omits some. The V and J calls and clone size are taken from that table; D and trimming were inferred from the DNA. The profile shows a few hundred thousand clones, more than 70% of them singletons. In germline, CDR1 is WSHSY, CDR2 SAAADI. The V and J ends lost 6 bases and 8 bases, in that order; junction bases with no gene match: 7. This CDR3 comprises 15 residues.

The gene calls are TRBV10-2 and TRBJ1-6; 10 nucleotides line up with TRBD1. Sequenced material: peripheral blood. This receptor was identified in a woman aged 45-59 years with acute or convalescent COVID-19. The chain's CDR3 is CASSETGTGDSPLHF. Written as DNA, the CDR3 is TGCGCCAGCAGCGAGACCGGGACAGGGGATTCACCCCTCCACTTT.